This T cell receptor (beta chain) is drawn from a study of cytomegalovirus exposure and HLA in healthy donors. Amplification used 60 Vbeta primers and 13 Jbeta primers. TCRdb keeps only in-frame clones here, not all; method: immunoSEQ multiplex PCR. Here the sample spans about 160,000 clones, 80% being singletons. Of note for this clone: Its antigen is unidentified.

General study results and limits: Upon later analysis, TCR association rates were observed to vary by HLA locus, being highest for DRB1 and lowest for HLA-C. Sequence variants that were highly shared formed a cluster that was likely a sequencing artifact.

V shed 1 base and J shed 4 bases, with 10 bases lying between them. The CDR3 length is 14 residues. In germline, CDR1 is SGHAT, CDR2 FQNNGV. Sequenced material: PBMCs. This chain joins TRBV11-2 and TRBJ1-2; D gene ambiguous. This TCR derives from a man in his thirties or forties in good health and CMV-seronegative. The CDR3 coding sequence is TGTGCCAGCAGCTTAGTGGCAGGTCCCTATGGCTACACCTTC. Amino acids: CASSLVAGPYGYTF.